Following are 14 T cell receptor beta chains from one sample sequenced in a study of identical twins. Each CDR3 protein gets one entry after TCRdb re-called the 5' RACE reads with MiXCR. This repertoire shows about 530,000 distinct CDR3 sequences, around 20% found once; its top ten account for roughly 0.5%. This same sample was also taken into another study, of yellow fever vaccine responses in identical twins.

Sequencing was carried out using CD4+ T cells sorted from blood. Source of these receptors: a woman aged 18-35 years in good health.

This clonotype has just a few counts. The rearrangement uses TRBV15 and TRBJ1-1; 7 bases are shared with TRBD1. The V and J ends lost 3 bases and 5 bases, in that order; junction bases with no gene match: 6. Germline V lookup: CDR1 LNHNV, CDR2 YYDKDF (reference sequence). The CDR3 loop spans 14 amino acids. The CDR3 DNA follows: TGTGCCACCAGCAGGGACAGGCTTGGGACTGAAGCTTTCTTT. It yields the protein CATSRDRLGTEAFF.

The gene calls are TRBV6-2 or TRBV6-3 and TRBJ1-5; D uncertain. CDR1 MNHEY and CDR2 SVGEGT come from the germline V gene. V lost 2 bases to trimming and J lost 3 bases, with 8 bases between them. The CDR3 covers 14 residues. The CDR3 DNA sequence: TGTGCCAGCAGTTACGGGGAGTTCAATCAGCCCCAGCATTTT. It codes for CASSYGEFNQPQHF.

The DNA of the CDR3 is TGTGCCAGCAGCCCGGGACAATACGAGCAGTTCTTC. Translation: CASSPGQYEQFF. J is TRBJ2-1 and V is TRBV12-3 or TRBV12-4, with D perhaps matching TRBD1 (6 bases). V lost 6 bases, J lost 10 bases, and 13 bases lay in between. The CDR3 has 12 amino acids.

The rearrangement uses TRBV2 and TRBJ2-7; 11 bases are shared with TRBD1. V lost 1 base, J lost 5 bases, and 7 bases stayed unmatched. The germline V gene has CDR1 SNHLY and CDR2 FYNNEI. The CDR3 covers 16 residues. CDR3 in DNA: TGTGCCAGCAGTGAAGGCGGACAGGGGGCGAAGGACGAGCAGTACTTC. Protein product: CASSEGGQGAKDEQYF.

The rearrangement joins TRBV29-1 to TRBJ2-7; TRBD1 aligns across 8 bases. Germline loops: CDR1 SQVTM, CDR2 ANQGSEA. Unmatched junction bases numbered 6, after V lost 4 bases and J lost 1 base. This CDR3 is built from 14 residues. For the CDR3, the DNA is TGCAGCGTTGTACCGGACAGGGCTTCCTACGAGCAGTACTTC. It specifies CSVVPDRASYEQYF.

This clonotype was counted only a few times. The chain is built from TRBV29-1 and TRBJ2-3, with TRBD2 identical over 9 bases. The junction had 6 bases not matched to a gene; V was cut back by 5 bases and J by 3 bases. Germline V lookup: CDR1 SQVTM, CDR2 ANQGSEA. The CDR3 length is 14 residues. CDR3 region: CSVRASGKTDTQYF. Here the CDR3 DNA reads TGCAGCGTTAGGGCTAGCGGGAAAACAGATACGCAGTATTTT.

This clonotype has more than one count but fewer than ten. This chain uses TRBV2 with TRBJ1-1; 11 bases fit TRBD1. V lost 5 bases to trimming and J lost 4 bases; unmatched junction nucleotides: 3. The CDR3 has 14 amino acids. Germline assignment: CDR1 SNHLY and CDR2 FYNNEI. CDR3 nucleotides: TGTGCCAGCAGTAGTGGACAGGGGGCCACTGAAGCTTTCTTT. Its protein is CASSSGQGATEAFF.

The chain uses TRBV7-9 and TRBJ2-1; D uncertain. V was cut by 3 bases and J by 0 bases, with 9 bases left in between. Germline V gives CDR1 SEHNR, CDR2 FQNEAQ (reference sequence). The CDR3 runs to 15 residues. The CDR3 loop is CASSLPPPSYNEQFF. CDR3 coding DNA: TGTGCCAGCAGCTTGCCTCCCCCCTCCTACAATGAGCAGTTCTTC.

The genes are TRBV7-9 and TRBJ2-1; D gene uncertain. V lost 1 base to trimming and J lost 10 bases, with 8 bases between them. The CDR3 is 12 amino acids. Germline CDR1 SEHNR, CDR2 FQNEAQ (reference sequence). The CDR3 here is CASSLGWSEQFF. CDR3 sequence (DNA): TGTGCCAGCAGCTTAGGGTGGTCGGAGCAGTTCTTC.

This clonotype showed up just a few times. The genes are TRBV28 and TRBJ2-7; no clear D. The germline V gene has CDR1 MDHEN and CDR2 SYDVKM. Trimming removed 2 bases at V and 1 base at J, with 12 bases between. The CDR3 covers 15 residues. CDR3 in amino acids: CASSLPTGGSYEQYF. DNA of the CDR3: TGTGCCAGCAGTTTACCCACCGGTGGGTCCTACGAGCAGTACTTC.

CDR3 sequence: CASSLGLAGPGYEQYF. The CDR3 DNA is TGCGCCAGCAGCTTGGGGCTAGCGGGGCCCGGGTACGAGCAGTACTTC. The V gene is TRBV5-1, the J gene TRBJ2-7, with TRBD2 identical over 9 bases. The germline V gene has CDR1 SGHRS and CDR2 YFSETQ. Trimming removed 0 bases from V and 4 bases from J; junction bases left unmatched: 8. This CDR3 is 16 amino acids long.

The rearrangement uses TRBV6-1 and TRBJ2-7; 10 bases are a match to TRBD2. Germline V lookup: CDR1 MNHNS, CDR2 SASEGT. The ends lost 4 bases at V and 7 bases at J; junction bases unmatched: 4. The CDR3 contains 13 residues. This chain's CDR3 is CASSVLAGAEQYF. DNA for the CDR3: TGTGCCAGCAGTGTTCTAGCGGGAGCAGAGCAGTACTTC.

The rearrangement joins TRBV5-1 to TRBJ2-1, with 14 positions matching TRBD2. This CDR3 is 15 amino acids long. Germline V gene sequence: CDR1 SGHRS, CDR2 YFSETQ. Trimming at V came to 4 bases and at J to 6 bases, leaving 3 bases not matched to a gene. The CDR3: CASSIGTSGSNEQFF. The CDR3 DNA reads TGCGCCAGCAGCATCGGGACTAGCGGGAGCAATGAGCAGTTCTTC.

Only a few counts were recorded for this clonotype. The chain recombines TRBV5-5 with TRBJ2-3; possibly TRBD1 or TRBD2 for D (5 bases each). CDR3 length: 16 residues. In germline, CDR1 is SGHKS, CDR2 YYEKEE (reference sequence). V lost 4 bases, J lost 3 bases, and 18 bases lay in between. Here the CDR3 reads CASSLWGTKGTDTQYF. CDR3 coding DNA: TGTGCCAGCAGCCTATGGGGGACGAAAGGGACAGATACGCAGTATTTT.